The 24 T cell receptor beta chains reported below all come from one sample, sequenced in a study of OX40 agonist ivuxolimab in advanced cancers. Profiled with immunoSEQ multiplex PCR; TCRdb holds only in-frame clones, not every one. This table has approximately 79,000 clones, around 87% appearing once. Specimen: CD4+ or CD8+ T cells sorted from blood, collected in a trial of the OX40 agonist ivuxolimab. These receptors came from an adult with an advanced solid tumor such as melanoma, head and neck, liver or kidney cancer.

The chain has TRBV19 and TRBJ1-3; no definite D call. The CDR3 is 17 amino acids. Per germline, CDR1 LNHDA and CDR2 SQIVND (reference sequence). Trimming took off 7 bases at V and 0 bases at J, with 19 bases between the two ends. Here the CDR3 reads CASMVAPYQDSGNTIYF. CDR3 nucleotides: TGTGCCAGTATGGTGGCGCCTTATCAAGACTCTGGAAACACCATATATTTT.

The rearrangement uses TRBV6-1 and TRBJ2-1; D uncertain. Trimming cost V 8 bases and J 0 bases, with 8 bases left between them. Per germline, CDR1 MNHNS and CDR2 SASEGT. The length of the CDR3 is 13 residues. The CDR3 sequence is CASGPSSYNEQFF. CDR3 in DNA: TGTGCCAGCGGGCCGAGCTCCTACAATGAGCAGTTCTTC.

The rearrangement links TRBV2 to TRBJ1-2, with D uncertain. The CDR3 has 12 amino acids. Trimming shortened V by 2 bases and J by 4 bases, and 5 bases separated the two germline ends. Germline assignment: CDR1 SNHLY and CDR2 FYNNEI. For the CDR3, the DNA is TGTGCCAGCAGTGAACAGTCCTATGGCTACACCTTC. Its protein product is CASSEQSYGYTF. The variable domain in full, completed from reference TRBV2 and TRBJ1-2, reads EPEVTQTPSHQVTQMGQEVILRCVPISNHLYFYWYRQILGQKVEFLVSFYNNEISEKSEIFDDQFSVERPDGSNFTLKIRSTKLEDSAMYFCASSEQSYGYTFGSGTRLTVV.

This clone was seen a single time. The chain combines TRBV7-3 with TRBJ2-1; 7 bases agree with TRBD2. The germline V gene has CDR1 SGHTA and CDR2 FQGTGA. This CDR3 is built from 16 residues. V shed 2 bases and J 3 bases; nucleotides not matched to a gene: 7. The CDR3 DNA is TGTGCCAGCAGCTTACGGGGGGACCGATTCTACAATGAGCAGTTCTTC. This codes for CASSLRGDRFYNEQFF.

The chain links TRBV7-9 to TRBJ2-5, with TRBD1 identical over 12 bases. Germline V gene sequence: CDR1 SEHNR, CDR2 FQNEAQ (reference sequence). This CDR3 is built from 17 residues. V was pared by 5 bases and J by 5 bases, with 12 bases of the junction left unmatched. CDR3 in amino acids: CASSAGTGGASVETQYF. The CDR3 DNA is TGTGCCAGCAGCGCCGGGACAGGGGGCGCGTCAGTGGAGACCCAGTACTTC.

The J gene is TRBJ1-1, the V gene TRBV28; unclear D gene. The CDR3 length is 13 residues. The V and J ends lost 5 bases and 6 bases respectively, with 13 bases between them. Per the germline V gene, CDR1 is MDHEN and CDR2 is SYDVKM. The CDR3 nucleotides read TGTGCCAGCAGTCTTGGGGTTTGGGCTGAAGCTTTCTTT. Its translation is CASSLGVWAEAFF.

The chain is built from TRBV5-6 and TRBJ1-1, with D possibly being TRBD1 (5 bases). This CDR3 spans 13 amino acids. Germline V gene data show CDR1 as SGHDT and CDR2 as YYEEEE. Trimming pared 0 bases from V and 12 bases from J, leaving 15 bases between. CDR3 sequence: CASSLGYGTGSFF. CDR3 nucleotides: TGTGCCAGCAGCTTGGGGTATGGGACTGGATCTTTCTTT.

This sequence joins TRBV2 and TRBJ1-6; D unresolved. V was pared by 7 bases and J by 1 base, with 8 bases between. The CDR3 length is 14 residues. Germline V CDR1 and CDR2: SNHLY, FYNNEI. The CDR3 coding sequence is TGTGCCAGCAACGGGGTTTCCTATAATTCACCCCTCCACTTT. Residues: CASNGVSYNSPLHF.

The genes are TRBV19 and TRBJ1-2; unclear D gene. This CDR3 spans 15 amino acids. V dropped 6 bases and J dropped 2 bases, with 16 bases sitting between them. The germline V gene encodes CDR1 LNHDA and CDR2 SQIVND (reference sequence). The DNA of the CDR3 is TGTGCCAGTAGAGAACTACCCCTTCTGAACTATGGCTACACCTTC. Protein: CASRELPLLNYGYTF.

This clone is labeled as medium-sized. This chain uses TRBV4-2 with TRBJ2-1; 7 nucleotides align to TRBD1. Germline-derived CDR1 and CDR2 are LGHNA and YNFKEQ. This CDR3 contains 13 residues. Trimming at V came to 2 bases and at J to 15 bases, leaving 10 bases not matched to a gene. For the CDR3, the DNA is TGTGCCAGCAGCCAATCTACAGGGGTAATACGGTTCTTC. This gives the protein CASSQSTGVIRFF.

The V and J genes are TRBV28 and TRBJ2-5; 7 nucleotides line up with TRBD1. J lost 2 bases, V lost 4 bases, and 10 bases had no gene match. CDR1 is MDHEN and CDR2 is SYDVKM in the germline V gene. The CDR3 totals 16 residues. CDR3 in amino acids: CASSWFRDSLQETQYF. In DNA form, the CDR3 reads TGTGCCAGCAGTTGGTTCCGGGACAGTCTACAAGAGACCCAGTACTTC.

The chain uses TRBV13 and TRBJ2-6; D perhaps matches TRBD2 (6 bases). Germline V gene sequence: CDR1 PRHDT, CDR2 FYEKMQ (reference sequence). The CDR3 is 17 residues long. Trimming removed 5 bases from V and 0 bases from J, with 14 bases in between. CDR3 coding DNA: TGTGCCAGCAGCAATCGGGACTCTAACTCTGGGGCCAACGTCCTGACTTTC. It is translated as CASSNRDSNSGANVLTF. The variable domain in full, with the rest retrieved from reference TRBV13 and TRBJ2-6, is AAGVIQSPRHLIKEKRETATLKCYPIPRHDTVYWYQQGPGQDPQFLISFYEKMQSDKGSIPDRFSAQQFSDYHSELNMSSLELGDSALYFCASSNRDSNSGANVLTFGAGSRLTVL.

The CDR3 loop is CASSDQTNYNEQFF. The CDR3 nucleotides are TGTGCCAGCAGCGACCAGACAAACTACAATGAGCAGTTCTTC. The chain employs TRBV7-9 and TRBJ2-1; D remains ambiguous. The V gene's germline CDR1 is SEHNR and CDR2 FQNEAQ (reference sequence). The CDR3 totals 14 residues. V was clipped by 5 bases and J by 3 bases, with 11 bases between them.

The chain employs TRBV18 and TRBJ2-1; 9 bases align to TRBD2. Unmatched junction bases numbered 6, after V lost 2 bases and J lost 7 bases. This CDR3 is 15 amino acids long. CDR1 is KGHSH, CDR2 LQKENI, per germline. The CDR3 nucleotides are TGTGCCAGCTCACCAGCCAGCGGGGGGACGAATGAGCAGTTCTTC. Amino acid sequence: CASSPASGGTNEQFF.

CDR3 region: CASRGFKRGNADTQYF. For the CDR3, the DNA is TGTGCCAGCAGGGGGTTTAAGAGGGGAAACGCAGATACGCAGTATTTT. The chain uses TRBV5-6 and TRBJ2-3, with D possibly being TRBD1 or TRBD2 (5 bases each). V was clipped by 5 bases and J by 4 bases, with 20 bases between them. The CDR3 runs to 16 residues. Germline V CDR1 and CDR2: SGHDT, YYEEEE.

Notes on this clone: The CDR3 does not close with the conserved phenylalanine or tryptophan, likely indicating a read error. It is unclear where the CDR3 begins or ends on the DNA, so no DNA is shown, and the CDR3 is as TCRdb lists it. This chain connects TRBV5-5 to TRBJ2-6; the DNA was not compared with TRBD1, the D call given in the table. Including both end residues, the CDR3 is 8 amino acids long. CDR1 SGHKS and CDR2 YYEKEE come from the germline V gene (reference sequence). CDR3 protein: CASSQGQG.

CDR3 DNA sequence: TGTGCCAGCAGCTTGAACCGAGACAATGAGCAGTTCTTC. Its translation is CASSLNRDNEQFF. The chain combines TRBV11-2 with TRBJ2-1; D is unclear. The germline gives CDR1 SGHAT, CDR2 FQNNGV. The CDR3 is 13 residues long. Trimming cost V 3 bases and J 5 bases, with 8 bases left between them.

The genes are TRBV12-5 and TRBJ2-7; 7 positions agree with TRBD1. The CDR3 runs 17 residues. Germline CDR1 reads LGHNT; CDR2 reads FRNRAP. The J segment lost 0 bases and the V segment lost 2 bases, leaving 10 bases of the junction unmatched. The CDR3 is CASGLILPGTASYEQYF. CDR3 in DNA: TGTGCTAGTGGTTTGATTCTTCCTGGGACAGCCTCCTACGAGCAGTACTTC.

The rearrangement joins TRBV5-5 to TRBJ1-6, with 8 nucleotides matching TRBD1. Trimming at V came to 4 bases and at J to 8 bases, leaving 8 bases not matched to a gene. This CDR3 is built from 15 residues. The germline gives CDR1 SGHKS, CDR2 YYEKEE (reference sequence). The CDR3 DNA reads as TGTGCCAGCAGCCAGACAGGGGCCGAGGATTCACCCCTCCACTTT. Residues: CASSQTGAEDSPLHF.

This clone was detected only once. The chain employs TRBV18 and TRBJ1-4; D not certain. The germline V and J ends were trimmed by 1 base and 5 bases, with 11 bases remaining between them. CDR3 length equals 15 residues. The germline V gene has CDR1 KGHSH and CDR2 LQKENI. CDR3 amino acids: CASSPLGEGNEKLFF. CDR3 coding DNA: TGTGCCAGCTCACCACTCGGCGAGGGAAATGAAAAACTGTTTTTT.

This chain links TRBV6-6 with TRBJ2-7; the D is unclear. The CDR3 consists of 12 residues. CDR1 is MNHNY and CDR2 is SVGAGI in the germline V gene (reference sequence). Trimming left V 6 bases short and J 1 base short, with 7 bases between. The CDR3 DNA follows: TGTGCCAGCAGCGACAAGTCCTACGAGCAGTACGTC. Its protein product is CASSDKSYEQYV.

This clone has just one count. The chain joins TRBV6-1 to TRBJ2-5; D gene unclear. The DNA end is more similar to TRBJ2-7, so the J call may be wrong. Germline loops: CDR1 MNHNS, CDR2 SASEGT. This CDR3 contains 13 residues. The CDR3 region is CASSAGGDYEQYF. The CDR3 nucleotides are TGTGCCAGCAGTGCGGGCGGTGACTACGAGCAGTACTTC.

The chain uses TRBV7-6 and TRBJ2-7; TRBD1 aligns across 9 bases. Germline-derived CDR1 and CDR2 are SGHVS and FNYEAQ. The CDR3 length is 14 residues. The J segment lost 7 bases and the V segment lost 4 bases, leaving 8 bases of the junction unmatched. This CDR3 is CASSSGTGLGEQYF. CDR3 sequence (DNA): TGTGCCAGCAGCTCGGGGACAGGGCTGGGGGAGCAGTACTTC.

This chain links TRBV7-2 with TRBJ1-2, with D tentatively TRBD1 (6 bases). Germline CDR1 is SGHTA and CDR2 is FQGNSA. The V gene lost 3 bases and the J gene lost 6 bases, with 11 bases spanning the gap. The CDR3 extends over 13 amino acids. The CDR3 nucleotides are TGTGCCAGCAGCTTGGACAGTCCTGATGGCTACACCTTC. It translates to CASSLDSPDGYTF.